This record looks at one T cell receptor (beta chain) sequence and its context. Its antigen is not yet known. No quality values exist for individual bases; no much larger clone is one base distant. The collaborating institutions used their own protocols to collect whole blood in K2EDTA tubes. For TCRbeta analysis, collaborator samples were shipped as frozen whole blood, as isolated PBMCs, or as DNA extracted from either sample type. The germline V gene sets CDR1 to LGHNA and CDR2 to YSLEER. V lost 1 base and J lost 1 base; the stretch between them is 11 bases long. The CDR3 measures 15 amino acids from cysteine to phenylalanine. Only the CDR3 part of the read is kept: 45 bases, read in frame from the first base. This sample was included in a study of blood T cell repertoires in COVID-19 (dated by TCRdb to the early 2020s). A note on the overall study: The collaborator samples originated in the United States, Italy and Spain and spanned the acute and convalescent phases of COVID-19. The prospective study material was composed of cDNA or gDNA derived from T cells, B-cell-depleted T cells, or PBMCs. The dataset comprised deeply sampled blood TCRbeta repertoires from subjects exposed to, actively infected with, or recovered from COVID-19. The repertoires were released in a freely available public database intended as a resource for research on the immune response to SARS-CoV-2. Samples were obtained from the ongoing ImmuneRACE study (first 160 participants) and from approximately 1,200 subjects provided by 6 global collaborators. A de-identified subject ID, COVID-19 status, age in years and sex were almost always included in the sample metadata. HLA class I and class II types, where available, came from metadata supplied by the sample provider rather than from assay-based typing.

TCRbeta CDR3 regions were amplified from genomic DNA using the immunoSEQ Assay, a bias-controlled multiplex PCR. The study's own analysis went as follows. Within the assay, amplification of reference gene primers was used to estimate how many nucleated cells each sample contained. To quantify the absolute abundance of each unique TCRbeta CDR3 rearrangement, sequence reads were collapsed and filtered. For each sample, productive Simpson clonality was calculated as the square root of Simpson's diversity index over productive rearrangements. Held by TCRdb, this immuneACCESS table contains in-frame sequences only and omits some clones. Under half of the omission traces to an unresolved V gene where checked; the cause of the rest is unknown. V and J calls and clone size are those listed in that table; D and trimming were worked out from the DNA. Within this sample are some 64,000 clones, with about three quarters of them counted one time only. The ten largest clones take up 4% to 5.5% of the sample.

Broad study findings and their caveats: How much clinical and demographic metadata was included differed by source and by participant, and the metadata was provided uncurated.

Sequencing was done on a sample of peripheral blood. The sequence was collected from a human donor in a cohort sampled during active COVID-19. Recombination connected TRBV4-3 to TRBJ2-7; TRBD2 could be the D gene, as 6 bases match. The encoded CDR3 is CASSQAGTSSYEQYF. The sequenced DNA is TGCGCCAGCAGCCAAGCCGGGACTTCATCCTACGAGCAGTACTTC.